The present entry profiles one TCR beta chain with its context. What this receptor recognizes is not known. Per-nucleotide qualities are absent, and no much larger clonotype sits a single base away. The CDR3 regions of human TCRbeta chains were subjected to immunosequencing. The authors' analysis ran thus. TCRs in the repertoires were compared against a reference library of SARS-CoV-2-specific TCRs that had been generated with the MIRA antigen-specificity platform. Breadth meant the fraction of unique TCRs that were SARS-CoV-2-associated, whereas depth meant the fraction of total T cells that were SARS-CoV-2-associated. Each spike-specific TCR was assigned to its reactive spike region and to a CD4 or CD8 class using the MIRA data. Log10-transformed breadth and depth values were compared by one-way ANOVA with Sidak's multiple comparisons tests. TCRdb limited this immuneACCESS table to in-frame rearrangements with V and J called. A share of clones is missing; checked studies link under half to unresolved V genes, and the rest is unexplained. That table supplies the V and J calls and clone size; D and trimming were determined from the DNA. This sample gives about 94,000 clones in total; 85% of them show up just once. Jointly, the top ten make up about 4.6% of the sample.

These data originate in a study of T cell responses to AZD1222 COVID-19 vaccine (dated by TCRdb to 2020 to 2022). Study-wide context: A total of 233 trial participants underwent TCR sequencing, of whom roughly 210 had received two doses of AZD1222 and about 26 had received two doses of the MenACWY control vaccine. Trial participants were enrolled by age into subgroups of 18-55, 56-69 and 70-plus years, and around 140, 26 and 57 TCR-sequenced participants, respectively, were included in these subgroups. Beyond this particular receptor, the publication reports: Spike-specific TCR breadth and depth rose significantly after two AZD1222 doses compared with day 0 and with MenACWY recipients. Conclusions about previously exposed vaccinees are limited, since just a handful of AZD1222 recipients were seropositive for SARS-CoV-2 at baseline. No day 14 peak-response samples were available, so repertoires were characterized only after the peak T cell response. The whole spike protein was spanned by vaccine-associated CD4 TCRs, and dominant responses were seen in regions 160-218 and 743-854. Reportedly, close to half of the unique spike-specific TCRs recognized epitopes lying outside the regions that are mutated in the B.1.351 and B.1.1.7 variants. In the small 56-69-year group, the increase in depth fell short of significance, most likely because of low power. Participants were mostly white British, with more females than males. The authors suggested clonal diversity may have been underestimated.

The sample's time point, from its label and the paper: about 28 days (+/-7) after the second vaccine dose. AZD1222 recipients whose second dose came at about 4 weeks and those whose second dose came at about 12 weeks were combined into one group, since spike-specific TCR depth and breadth did not differ between the two schedules. Samples from vaccinated people were obtained from the UK trials COV001 and COV002, which included a single-blind randomized controlled phase 2/3 trial of AZD1222 (ChAdOx1 nCoV-19) in healthy adults. For TCRbeta chain sequencing, PBMC samples from trial participants were taken at day 0 and at day 28 after the second dose. Counted from cysteine to phenylalanine, this CDR3 has 15 amino acids. Only the CDR3 region is kept as DNA, spanning 45 bases read in frame from base 1. V trim: 5 bases; J trim: 5 bases; unmatched bases: 9. CDR1 and CDR2 were assigned from the germline V gene (reference sequence) as SEHNR and FQNEAQ.

The receptor was isolated from an adult who received the AZD1222 COVID-19 vaccine. The chain links TRBV7-9 with TRBJ1-5; TRBD1 aligns with 7 central bases. The specimen comprised peripheral blood, sampled 28 days after the second AZD1222 dose. The DNA reads TGTGCCAGCAGCCCTACCGGGACAGACGATCAGCCCCAGCATTTT. This sequence encodes CASSPTGTDDQPQHF.